Given below is one TCR beta chain in context. Its antigen is currently unknown. Data came from immunoSEQ multiplex PCR; TCRdb stores just in-frame clones and leaves some out. The sample shows some 49,000 clones, almost 95% of them seen only once. This related bone marrow graft donor gave peripheral blood on the day of marrow donation. The germline V gene has CDR1 MGHRA and CDR2 YSYEKL. Trimming removed 0 bases at V and 6 bases at J, with 15 bases between. This CDR3 contains 15 residues. This entry belongs to a study of T cells after posttransplantation cyclophosphamide. Study findings and constraints: TRB clonality was highly associated with recipient CMV seropositivity and reactivation. Donor CD8+ memory clones often dominated recipient blood repertoires at later times.

The sequenced material came from PBMCs. The chain combines TRBV4-1 with TRBJ2-7, with D perhaps TRBD1 (6 bases). The receptor was derived from a woman between 50 and 59 years old in good health and a related stem cell transplant donor. The CDR3 DNA reads as TGCGCCAGCAGCCAAGATAGGGGGTTCAGAGGCGAGCAGTACTTC. Translation: CASSQDRGFRGEQYF.